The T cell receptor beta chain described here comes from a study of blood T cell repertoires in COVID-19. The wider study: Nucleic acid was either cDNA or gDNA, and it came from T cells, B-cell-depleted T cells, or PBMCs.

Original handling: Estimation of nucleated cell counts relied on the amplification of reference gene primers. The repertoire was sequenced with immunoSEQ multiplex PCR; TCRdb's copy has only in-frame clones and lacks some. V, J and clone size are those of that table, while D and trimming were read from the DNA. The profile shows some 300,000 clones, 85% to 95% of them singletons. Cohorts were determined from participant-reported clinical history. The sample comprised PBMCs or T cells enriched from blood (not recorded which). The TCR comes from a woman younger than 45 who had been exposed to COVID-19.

The CDR3 DNA follows: TGTGCCAGCAGCAAGGGACAGGCGGCCTACGAGCAGTACTTC. The encoded protein is CASSKGQAAYEQYF. The chain recombines TRBV21-1 with TRBJ2-7; the table's D call TRBD1 went unverified against the DNA. TRBV21-1 is labeled a pseudogene. The CDR3 totals 14 residues.